This note documents a single T cell receptor beta chain sequence. Generated by immunoSEQ multiplex PCR, the TCRdb table keeps only in-frame clones and is missing some. The repertoire has 45,000 to 65,000 clones, approximately 87% of them found once; the top ten carry under 2%. This sample is part of a study of OX40 agonist ivuxolimab in advanced cancers. Study context: Averaging roughly 60 years in age, with a range of 23 to 79, the cohort was approximately 83% male.

Per the germline V gene, CDR1 is SGDLS and CDR2 is YYNGEE. V was clipped by 4 bases and J by 2 bases, with 13 bases between them. The CDR3 is made up of 15 amino acids. This chain links TRBV9 with TRBJ2-1, with D maybe TRBD2 (6 bases). The material was CD4+ or CD8+ T cells sorted from blood, obtained in a trial of the OX40 agonist ivuxolimab. This TCR derives from an adult with an advanced solid tumor such as melanoma, head and neck, liver or kidney cancer. The CDR3 DNA follows: TGTGCCAGCAGCCCTGAATGGAGGGCCTACAATGAGCAGTTCTTC. This codes for CASSPEWRAYNEQFF.